This T cell receptor (beta chain) comes out of a study of blood T cell repertoires in COVID-19. Source study methods: Amplifying reference gene primers gave estimates of nucleated cell counts. Profiled with immunoSEQ multiplex PCR; TCRdb holds only in-frame clones, not every one. V and J calls plus clone size are reproduced from that table; the DNA served to infer D and trimming. This sample yields more than 250,000 clones, of which 85% to 90% are seen a single time; 6.3% belongs to the top ten. This clone showed up just a few times. Trimming left V 6 bases short and J 4 bases short, with 21 bases between. The CDR3 totals 17 residues. CDR1 is SGHTA and CDR2 is FQGNSA in the germline V gene.

This receptor was obtained from a woman between 50 and 59 years old with COVID-19, enrolled during active disease. Source material: peripheral blood. V and J are TRBV7-2 and TRBJ2-2, with a possible D match to TRBD2 (7 bases). The CDR3 here is CASSSAGRGGGTGELFF. The DNA of the CDR3 is TGTGCCAGCAGTTCAGCGGGGCGCGGAGGGGGCACCGGGGAGCTGTTTTTT. The full variable domain, completed using reference TRBV7-2 and TRBJ2-2, is GAGVSQSPSNKVTEKGKDVELRCDPISGHTALYWYRQSLGQGLEFLIYFQGNSAPDKSGLPSDRFSAERTGGSVSTLTIQRTQQEDSAVYLCASSSAGRGGGTGELFFGEGSRLTVL.